The clone carrying this T cell receptor (beta chain) was found many times. These data are taken from a study of prognosis after radiotherapy for stage I lung cancer. Amplification of the TCR beta CDR3 (from genomic DNA) was done by two-round multiplex PCR. Individual primers that were specific to each TRBV and TRBJ gene served in first-round PCR. TCRdb fed the multiplex PCR reads into MiXCR, producing one record per CDR3 protein. The sample comprises about 24,000 distinct CDR3 sequences, 30% to 45% of which are singletons, and 60% to 80% rests with the top ten. Germline values: CDR1 SGHRS, CDR2 YFSETQ. The CDR3 has 14 residues. The trim removed 4 bases at V and 3 bases at J, leaving 3 bases unmatched.

The sample in question was PBMCs, obtained before or after stereotactic body radiation therapy (not recorded which). The V call is TRBV5-1, the J call TRBJ2-5, with TRBD1 matching 10 bases. The receptor's source is a donor of 50 years or more with non-small cell lung cancer. CDR3 protein: CASSPGQGEETQYF. DNA for the CDR3: TGCGCCAGCAGCCCTGGACAGGGGGAAGAGACCCAGTACTTC. Supplemented by reference TRBV5-1 and TRBJ2-5, the full variable domain reads KAGVTQTPRYLIKTRGQQVTLSCSPISGHRSVSWYQQTPGQGLQFLFEYFSETQRNKGNFPGRFSGRQFSNSRSEMNVSTLELGDSALYLCASSPGQGEETQYFGPGTRLLVL.